This paragraph reports one T cell receptor beta chain. Here immunoSEQ multiplex PCR was the method, and the copy in TCRdb shows in-frame clones only, minus some. The sample yields about 330,000 clones, roughly 87% seen once. The data derive from a study of blood T cell repertoires in COVID-19. This CDR3 spans 13 amino acids. V shed 2 bases and J shed 3 bases, with 8 bases lying between them. CDR1 is MDHEN, CDR2 SYDVKM, per germline. This rearrangement joins TRBV28 to TRBJ2-7; D remains unclear. This sequence was found in a man aged 30 to 39 with COVID-19, enrolled during active disease. Sequenced material: peripheral blood. In DNA, the CDR3 is TGTGCCAGCAGTTTAATTGGCCACTACGAGCAGTACTTC. It translates to CASSLIGHYEQYF.